The entry below describes one TCR beta chain. The assay was immunoSEQ multiplex PCR, and TCRdb's table has in-frame clones only and misses some. This table holds roughly 70,000 clones, under 90% found once. The data originate from a study of blood T cell repertoires in COVID-19. The CDR3 is made up of 16 amino acids. The germline V gene encodes CDR1 MNHNY and CDR2 SVGAGI (reference sequence). After removal of 4 bases from V and 4 bases from J, the junction contained 11 bases not matched to a gene. This clonotype originated in a man between 65 and 80 years old who had recovered from COVID-19. The chain links TRBV6-6 to TRBJ1-1, with 8 bases that match TRBD1. Source material: peripheral blood. The CDR3 nucleotides are TGTGCCAGCAGTTCGCGTAACAGGGGGACGGGCACTGAAGCTTTCTTT. Translating it yields CASSSRNRGTGTEAFF.